These 10 T cell receptor beta chains came from one sample sequenced in a study of T cell responses to AZD1222 COVID-19 vaccine. The protocol was immunoSEQ multiplex PCR, while the TCRdb copy is restricted to in-frame clones and leaves out a portion. Of 110,000 to 150,000 clones in the sample, about 90% are singletons; the top ten hold roughly 3%. Sequencing used peripheral blood, obtained on day 0 of AZD1222 vaccination. The receptors derive from an adult in good health.

The CDR3 region has the DNA TGTGCCAGCAGCCGAATCAGGACCCACCAACTCTATGGCTACACCTTC. This encodes CASSRIRTHQLYGYTF. The chain carries TRBV28 and TRBJ1-2, with D uncertain. CDR3 size: 16 residues. The germline V and J ends were trimmed by 6 bases and 4 bases, with 21 bases remaining between them. CDR1 and CDR2 from the germline V gene are MDHEN and SYDVKM.

The gene calls are TRBV6-2 or TRBV6-3 and TRBJ1-1; a possible D gene is TRBD1 (6 bases). CDR1 and CDR2 from the germline V gene are MNHEY and SVGEGT. The V end lost 4 bases, the J end lost 0 bases, and 9 bases lay between the germline ends. The CDR3 is made up of 14 amino acids. This chain's CDR3 is CASSSDSMNTEAFF. In DNA form, the CDR3 reads TGTGCCAGCAGTTCGGACAGTATGAACACTGAAGCTTTCTTT.

CDR3 loop: CASSYGATGWTEAFF. The CDR3 DNA sequence: TGTGCCAGCAGTTACGGGGCAACAGGGTGGACTGAAGCTTTCTTT. The chain recombines TRBV6-5 with TRBJ1-1; the D gene is possibly TRBD1 (6 bases). Deletions cut 2 bases from V and 5 bases from J, with 15 bases between. CDR3 length: 15 residues. The germline V gene encodes CDR1 MNHEY and CDR2 SVGAGI.

The chain links TRBV7-2 to TRBJ1-1; possible D gene TRBD1, 5 bases. The V end lost 5 bases, the J end lost 2 bases, and 18 bases lay between the germline ends. CDR3 size: 16 residues. Per the germline V gene, CDR1 is SGHTA and CDR2 is FQGNSA. CDR3 DNA: TGTGCCAGCAGCCCCATAATGGGGCTGCCAAACACTGAAGCTTTCTTT. This codes for CASSPIMGLPNTEAFF.

Here the CDR3 reads CASSLEGQFNEQFF. The DNA for the CDR3 is TGTGCCAGCAGTTTAGAGGGACAGTTCAATGAGCAGTTCTTC. The chain has TRBV28 and TRBJ2-1; 7 positions agree with TRBD1. J gave up 6 bases and V 2 bases, and 4 bases lay outside the gene matches. The CDR3 is 14 amino acids. Germline V gene data show CDR1 as MDHEN and CDR2 as SYDVKM. Looking up the rest from reference TRBV28 and TRBJ2-1 gives the full variable domain: DVKVTQSSRYLVKRTGEKVFLECVQDMDHENMFWYRQDPGLGLRLIYFSYDVKMKEKGDIPEGYSVSREKKERFSLILESASTNQTSMYLCASSLEGQFNEQFFGPGTRLTVL.

J is TRBJ2-1 and V is TRBV7-9; D gene unclear. Germline V lookup: CDR1 SEHNR, CDR2 FQNEAQ (reference sequence). V was pared by 0 bases and J by 9 bases, with 3 bases between. The CDR3 is 11 amino acids. This CDR3 is CASSLAVEQFF. In nucleotides, the CDR3 is TGTGCCAGCAGCTTAGCCGTTGAGCAGTTCTTC. Supplemented by reference TRBV7-9 and TRBJ2-1, the full variable domain reads DTGVSQNPRHKITKRGQNVTFRCDPISEHNRLYWYRQTLGQGPEFLTYFQNEAQLEKSRLLSDRFSAERPKGSFSTLEIQRTEQGDSAMYLCASSLAVEQFFGPGTRLTVL.

The chain is built from TRBV5-1 and TRBJ1-2; 8 bases are a match to TRBD1. This CDR3 has 16 amino acids. Trimming took 5 bases from V and 3 from J; bases not matched to a gene: 12. Germline V gives CDR1 SGHRS, CDR2 YFSETQ. In DNA form, the CDR3 reads TGCGCCAGCAGACAAAACCCGGGACAGGTGGACTATGGCTACACCTTC. This translates into CASRQNPGQVDYGYTF.

This clone was detected once. The chain links TRBV6-2 or TRBV6-3 to TRBJ2-1; 7 positions match TRBD2. Losses at the gene ends were 0 bases for V and 7 bases for J; bases not matched to a gene: 15. The CDR3 is made up of 18 amino acids. Germline CDR1 and CDR2: MNHEY and SVGEGT. For the CDR3, the DNA is TGTGCCAGCAGTTACTCAACCGGAAGCGGGATCAGAGGGAATGAGCAGTTCTTC. Its translation: CASSYSTGSGIRGNEQFF.

The chain employs TRBV7-6 and TRBJ2-1; 8 bases fit TRBD2. Germline CDR1 is SGHVS and CDR2 is FNYEAQ. The CDR3 totals 17 residues. V dropped 5 bases and J dropped 4; count of bases not matched to a gene: 13. CDR3 DNA: TGTGCCAGCAGCACCATCGCCGGGACTAGGGTATACAATGAGCAGTTCTTC. It yields the protein CASSTIAGTRVYNEQFF.

This chain uses TRBV7-2 with TRBJ1-6, with D perhaps TRBD1 (5 bases). V was trimmed by 5 bases and J by 10 bases, leaving 15 bases between them. Germline CDR1 reads SGHTA; CDR2 reads FQGNSA. This CDR3 is 14 amino acids long. Here the CDR3 DNA reads TGTGCCAGCAGCCTTTTGGAAGGGGCGTCACCCCTCCACTTT. This translates into CASSLLEGASPLHF.